The clone carrying this T cell receptor (beta chain) showed up just a few times. The entry originates in a study of identical twins. The CDR3 is 13 residues long. V dropped 3 bases and J dropped 3; count of bases not matched to a gene: 0. MiXCR, run by TCRdb on the 5' RACE reads, gives a single entry per CDR3 protein. The sample includes fewer than 250,000 distinct CDR3 sequences, roughly a tenth seen only once; the top ten take 4.5% to 5.5%. This sequence joins TRBV12-3 or TRBV12-4 and TRBJ2-7; TRBD2 agrees at 9 bases. Sequenced material: memory (CD45RO+) T cells sorted from blood. This TCR derives from a young woman in good health. CDR3 residues: CASSLRGGYEQYF. CDR3 bases: TGTGCCAGCAGTTTGCGGGGGGGCTACGAGCAGTACTTC.